Included here is one T cell receptor (beta chain) sequence, with context. At one boundary the junction diverges from the germline segment, which might be a read error. The data stem from a study of immune characterization of retroperitoneal liposarcoma. CDR1 and CDR2 (germline): MNHNS, SASEGT. The CDR3 is 18 residues long. One entry per CDR3 protein results from TCRdb running MiXCR on the PCR reads. The table shows fewer than 9,000 distinct CDR3 sequences, with roughly 29% occurring only once. The sequenced sample consisted of blood. The rearrangement links TRBV6-1 to TRBJ2-7; 11 bases agree with TRBD1. This clonotype was obtained from a male donor with retroperitoneal liposarcoma. Written as DNA, the CDR3 is TGTGCCAGCAGCGAAGGACAGGGGGCGATCCCTTTCTCCTACGAGCAGTACTTC. Protein sequence: CASSEGQGAIPFSYEQYF.